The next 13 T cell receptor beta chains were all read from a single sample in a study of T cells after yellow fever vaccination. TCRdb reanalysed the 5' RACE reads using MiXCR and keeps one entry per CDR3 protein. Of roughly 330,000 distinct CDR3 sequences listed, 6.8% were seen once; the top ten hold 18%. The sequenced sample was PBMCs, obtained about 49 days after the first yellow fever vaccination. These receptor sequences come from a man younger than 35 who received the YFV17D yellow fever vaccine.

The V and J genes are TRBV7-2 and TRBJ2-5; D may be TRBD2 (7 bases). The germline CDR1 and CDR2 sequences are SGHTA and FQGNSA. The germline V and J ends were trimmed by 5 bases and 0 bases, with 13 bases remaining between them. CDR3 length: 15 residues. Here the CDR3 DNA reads TGTGCCAGCAGCCCCCGCGGGGGCCACCAAGAGACCCAGTACTTC. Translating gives CASSPRGGHQETQYF.

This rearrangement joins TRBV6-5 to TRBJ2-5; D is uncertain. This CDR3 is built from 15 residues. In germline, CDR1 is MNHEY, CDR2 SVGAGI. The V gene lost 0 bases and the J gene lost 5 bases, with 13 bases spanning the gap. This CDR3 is CASSYSGYSKETQYF. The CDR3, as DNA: TGTGCCAGCAGTTACTCCGGGTATAGTAAGGAGACCCAGTACTTC.

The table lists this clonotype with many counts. The CDR3 region is CASTPGALTDTQYF. CDR3 coding DNA: TGCGCCAGCACCCCCGGAGCCCTCACAGATACGCAGTATTTT. The V and J genes are TRBV5-1 and TRBJ2-3; D not certain. The V and J ends lost 6 bases and 2 bases respectively, with 13 bases between them. Germline CDR1 SGHRS, CDR2 YFSETQ. The CDR3 runs 14 residues.

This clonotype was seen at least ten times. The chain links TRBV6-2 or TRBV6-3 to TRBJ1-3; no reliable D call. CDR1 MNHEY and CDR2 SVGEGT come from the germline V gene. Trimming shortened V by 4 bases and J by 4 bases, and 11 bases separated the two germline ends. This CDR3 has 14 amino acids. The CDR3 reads CASSSRRRGNTIYF. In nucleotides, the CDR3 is TGTGCCAGCAGTTCTCGGAGACGGGGAAACACCATATATTTT.

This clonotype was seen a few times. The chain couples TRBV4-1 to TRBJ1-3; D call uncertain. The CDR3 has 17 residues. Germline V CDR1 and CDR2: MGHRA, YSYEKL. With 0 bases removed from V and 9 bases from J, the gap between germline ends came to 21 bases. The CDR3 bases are TGCGCCAGCAGCCAAGAGGGCGTCCTGGAGCCGGGGAGCACCATATATTTT. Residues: CASSQEGVLEPGSTIYF.

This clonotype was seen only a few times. In DNA, the CDR3 is TGTGCCAGCTCACCAGGGGAGGGCACTGAAGCTTTCTTT. Protein product: CASSPGEGTEAFF. The rearrangement uses TRBV18 and TRBJ1-1; D remains ambiguous. V was shortened by 2 bases and J by 4 bases, with 8 bases between the two germline ends. The CDR3 consists of 13 residues. Germline V lookup: CDR1 KGHSH, CDR2 LQKENI.

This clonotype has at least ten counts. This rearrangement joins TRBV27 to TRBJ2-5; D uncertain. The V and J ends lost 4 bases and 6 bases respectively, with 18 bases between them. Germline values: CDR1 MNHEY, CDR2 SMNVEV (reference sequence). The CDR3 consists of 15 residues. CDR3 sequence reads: CASSSSWNTGKTQYF. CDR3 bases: TGTGCCAGCAGTTCGAGTTGGAATACTGGAAAGACCCAGTACTTC.

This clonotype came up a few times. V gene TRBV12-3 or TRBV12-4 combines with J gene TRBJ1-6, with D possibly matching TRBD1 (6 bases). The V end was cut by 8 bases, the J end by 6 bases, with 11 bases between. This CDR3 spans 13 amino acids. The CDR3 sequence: CASLRTANSPLHF. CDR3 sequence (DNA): TGTGCCAGCCTCAGGACAGCTAATTCACCCCTCCACTTT.

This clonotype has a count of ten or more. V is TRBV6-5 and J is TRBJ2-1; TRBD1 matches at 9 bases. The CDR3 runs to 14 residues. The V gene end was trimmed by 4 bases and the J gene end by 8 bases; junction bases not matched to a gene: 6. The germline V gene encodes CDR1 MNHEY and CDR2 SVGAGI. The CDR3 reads CASSSSDRGHEQFF. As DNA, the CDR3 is TGTGCCAGCAGTTCATCGGACAGGGGCCATGAGCAGTTCTTC.

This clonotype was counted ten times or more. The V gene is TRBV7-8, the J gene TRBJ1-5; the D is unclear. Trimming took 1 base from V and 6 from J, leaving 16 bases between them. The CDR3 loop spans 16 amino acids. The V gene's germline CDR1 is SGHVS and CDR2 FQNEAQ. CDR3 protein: CASSLVWPSRSQPQHF. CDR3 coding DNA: TGTGCCAGCAGCTTAGTATGGCCTTCTAGAAGTCAGCCCCAGCATTTT.

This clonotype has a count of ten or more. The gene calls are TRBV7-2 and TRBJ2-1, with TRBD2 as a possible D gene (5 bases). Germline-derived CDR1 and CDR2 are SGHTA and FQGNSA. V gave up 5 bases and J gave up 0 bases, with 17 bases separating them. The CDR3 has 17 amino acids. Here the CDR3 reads CASSPTRGLISYNEQFF. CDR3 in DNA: TGTGCCAGCAGCCCGACCCGGGGTCTGATCTCCTACAATGAGCAGTTCTTC.

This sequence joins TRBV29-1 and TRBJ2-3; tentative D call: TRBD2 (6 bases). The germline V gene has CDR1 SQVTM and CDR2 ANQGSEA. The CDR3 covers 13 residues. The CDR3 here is CCLARIGTDTQYF. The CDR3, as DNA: TGCTGCCTAGCGAGAATCGGCACAGATACGCAGTATTTT.

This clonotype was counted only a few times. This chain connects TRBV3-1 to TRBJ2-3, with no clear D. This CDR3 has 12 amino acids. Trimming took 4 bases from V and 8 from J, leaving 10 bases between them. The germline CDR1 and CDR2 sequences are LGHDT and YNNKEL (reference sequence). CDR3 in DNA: TGTGCCAGCAGCCCGATGGTGGGTACGCAGTATTTT. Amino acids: CASSPMVGTQYF.